This TCR beta chain emerged from a study of shared clonotypes between healthy human individuals. Findings and limits, study-wide: Sequencing depth was predicted to influence how clonotypes are shared among donors.

Sequencing was performed with immunoSEQ multiplex PCR; in TCRdb, only in-frame clones are kept and a portion is missing. This sample has 700,000 to 950,000 clones, with approximately 97% found just once. V was pared by 3 bases and J by 5 bases, with 6 bases of the junction left unmatched. Per germline, CDR1 SEHNR and CDR2 FQNEAQ (reference sequence). There are 16 residues in the CDR3. CD8 cells classed as naive were CD45RO-negative and positively selected for CCR7, excluding terminally differentiated effector memory CD45RA+ cells. Worth noting for this clone: The antigen is unknown.

Sequenced sample: naive CD8+ T cells sorted from blood. This chain joins TRBV7-9 and TRBJ2-1; 11 bases fit TRBD2. This TCR was sampled from a man aged 25-45 years in good health. This CDR3 is CASSLVAGGPNNEQFF. Here the CDR3 DNA reads TGTGCCAGCAGCTTGGTAGCGGGAGGGCCAAACAATGAGCAGTTCTTC.